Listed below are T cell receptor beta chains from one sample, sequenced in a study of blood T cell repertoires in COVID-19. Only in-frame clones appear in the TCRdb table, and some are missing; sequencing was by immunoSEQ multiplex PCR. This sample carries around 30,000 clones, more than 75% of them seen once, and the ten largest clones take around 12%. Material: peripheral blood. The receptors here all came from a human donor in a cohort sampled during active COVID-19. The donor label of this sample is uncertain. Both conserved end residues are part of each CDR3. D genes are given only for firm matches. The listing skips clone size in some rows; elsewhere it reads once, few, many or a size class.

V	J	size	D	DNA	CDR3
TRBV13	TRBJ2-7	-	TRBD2	TGTGCCAGCAGCCTAGGGACTAGCACCCACGAGCAGTACTTC	CASSLGTSTHEQYF
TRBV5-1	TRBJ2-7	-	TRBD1	TGCGCCAGCAGAAGGGGACAGGGGAGTCTCTACGAGCAGTACTTC	CASRRGQGSLYEQYF
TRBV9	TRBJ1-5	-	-	TGTGCCAGCAGCGTAGATTGGCAGGGAAGGGGCAATCAGCCCCAGCATTTT	CASSVDWQGRGNQPQHF
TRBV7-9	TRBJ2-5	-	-	TGTGCCAGCAGCTTACCCCAGGTGGCAGCCGAGGGAGAGACCCAGTACTTC	CASSLPQVAAEGETQYF
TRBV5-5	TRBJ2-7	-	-	TGTGCCAGCAGCTTGGTTTCTAGGAGCTCCTACGAGCAGTACTTC	CASSLVSRSSYEQYF
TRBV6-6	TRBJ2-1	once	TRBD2	TGTGCCAGCAGATTTCCTAGCGGGAGCGCCGAGGATGAGCAGTTCTTC	CASRFPSGSAEDEQFF
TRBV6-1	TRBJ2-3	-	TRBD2	TGTGCCAGCAGTGGCCGACTAGCGGATAGCACAGATACGCAGTATTTT	CASSGRLADSTDTQYF
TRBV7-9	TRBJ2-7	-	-	TGTGCCAGCAGCCCTTCGGGGAGCCCCTACGAGCAGTACTTC	CASSPSGSPYEQYF
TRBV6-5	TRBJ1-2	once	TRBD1	TGTGCCAGCAGGACAGGGTCGGATGGCTACACCTTC	CASRTGSDGYTF
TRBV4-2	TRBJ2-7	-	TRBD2	TGTGCCAGCAGCCACGGGACTAGTGACTCCTACGAGCAGTACTTC	CASSHGTSDSYEQYF
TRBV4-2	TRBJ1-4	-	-	TGTGCCAGCAGCCAAGTCCTCGGGGTTAATGAAAAACTGTTTTTT	CASSQVLGVNEKLFF
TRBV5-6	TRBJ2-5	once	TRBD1	TGTGCCAGCAGCTGGACAGGACAACAAGAGACCCAGTACTTC	CASSWTGQQETQYF
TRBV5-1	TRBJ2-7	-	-	TGCGCCAGCAGCTTGGGAGGGGGTCAGTCCTACGAGCAGTACTTC	CASSLGGGQSYEQYF
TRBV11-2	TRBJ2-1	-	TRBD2	TGTGCCAGCAGCTCAGGCACTAGCGGCTACAATGAGCAGTTCTTC	CASSSGTSGYNEQFF
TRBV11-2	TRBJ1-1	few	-	TGTGCCAGCAGCGATACTGGGGGGAGAGGAACTGAAGCTTTCTTT	CASSDTGGRGTEAFF
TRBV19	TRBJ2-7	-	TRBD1	TGTGCCAGTAGCGCAGGGGGCCAAACCTACGAGCAGTACTTC	CASSAGGQTYEQYF
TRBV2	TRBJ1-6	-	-	TGTGCCAGCAGTGAAGCGCGAGCCGGGAGCTCCTATAATTCACCCCTCCACTTT	CASSEARAGSSYNSPLHF